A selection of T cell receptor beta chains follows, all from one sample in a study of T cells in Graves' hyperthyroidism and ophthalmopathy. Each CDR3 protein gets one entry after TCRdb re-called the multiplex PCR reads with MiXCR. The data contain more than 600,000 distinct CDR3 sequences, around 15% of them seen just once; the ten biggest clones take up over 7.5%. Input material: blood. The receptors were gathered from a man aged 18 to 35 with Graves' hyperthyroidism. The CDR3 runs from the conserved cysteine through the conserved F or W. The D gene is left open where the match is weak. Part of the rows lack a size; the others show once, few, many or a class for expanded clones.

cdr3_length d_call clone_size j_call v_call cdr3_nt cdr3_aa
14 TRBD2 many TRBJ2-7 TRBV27 TGTGCCAGCAGTTTGTCTAGCGGGAACAACGAGCAGTACTTC CASSLSSGNNEQYF
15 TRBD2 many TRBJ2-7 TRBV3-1 TGTGCCAGCAGCCTCCTTAGCGGGAGGGCCGACGAGCAGTACTTC CASSLLSGRADEQYF
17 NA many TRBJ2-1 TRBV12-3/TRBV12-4 TGTGCCAGCAGTTTAGAACTTGGGGACTCCGCCTACAATGAGCAGTTCTTC CASSLELGDSAYNEQFF
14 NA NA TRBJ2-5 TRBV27 TGTGCCAGCAGTTTATTAGGAGTGGAAGAGACCCAGTACTTC CASSLLGVEETQYF
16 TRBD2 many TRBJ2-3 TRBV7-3 TGTGCCAGCAGCTTAAGCCTAGCGGCGAGCACAGATACGCAGTATTTT CASSLSLAASTDTQYF
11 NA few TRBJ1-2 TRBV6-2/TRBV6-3 TGTGCCAGCAGTTATCAAGTTGGCTACACCTTC CASSYQVGYTF
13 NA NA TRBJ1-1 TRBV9 TGTGCCAGCAGCGTCGGGGAGAACACTGAAGCTTTCTTT CASSVGENTEAFF
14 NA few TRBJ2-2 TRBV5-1 TGCGCCAGCAGCCCCCGGACAGACACCGGGGAGCTGTTTTTT CASSPRTDTGELFF
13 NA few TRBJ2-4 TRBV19 TGTGCCAGTAGTATAGGGGCAGGGAACATTCAGTACTTC CASSIGAGNIQYF
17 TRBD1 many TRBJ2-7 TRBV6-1 TGTGCCAGCAGTTGGGGACAGGGGAGATTTGATACCTACGAGCAGTACTTC CASSWGQGRFDTYEQYF
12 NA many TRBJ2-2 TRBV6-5 TGTGCCAGCAGTTACTGGCGACAGCCCTTGTTTTTT CASSYWRQPLFF